The clone carrying this TCR beta chain was observed a handful of times. The data derive from a study of graft-versus-host responses after intestinal transplantation. Study details: The study gave all recipients anti-thymocyte globulin induction, then tacrolimus and steroids for approximately 3 years.

Using immunoSEQ multiplex PCR, the repertoire was profiled, and TCRdb retains in-frame clones only, with some absent. The sample contains 20,000 to 25,000 clones, around 43% of which appear only once. Responders (around 200,000, CFSE-labeled) were co-plated with around 200,000 irradiated, violet-dye-labeled stimulators. Trimming pared 2 bases from V and 4 bases from J, leaving 12 bases between. Germline-derived CDR1 and CDR2 are SQVTM and ANQGSEA. The CDR3 consists of 13 residues. The source of this sequence is a human patient who received an intestinal transplant. The sample in question was alloreactive CD8+ T cells from a mixed lymphocyte reaction culture, obtained before intestinal transplant. Noted subset: CFSE-low proliferating T cells sorted from roughly six-day pre-transplant mixed lymphocyte reaction (GvH or HvG direction). This chain links TRBV29-1 with TRBJ2-7; possible D gene TRBD1, 8 bases. CDR3 DNA: TGCAGCGTTGAAACAGGGGGGGTTTACGAGCAGTACTTC. It yields the protein CSVETGGVYEQYF.